This T cell receptor beta chain was recorded in a study of blood T cell repertoires in COVID-19. Authors' processing steps: Nucleated cell number was recorded as an estimate derived from reference gene primer amplification. Profiled with immunoSEQ multiplex PCR; TCRdb holds only in-frame clones, not every one. Clone size and the V and J calls come from that table; the DNA yielded D and trimming. The sample lists around 41,000 clones, about 85% occurring once. The CDR3 is made up of 15 amino acids. The V gene's germline CDR1 is MGHRA and CDR2 YSYEKL. V lost 0 bases to trimming and J lost 5 bases, with 13 bases between them.

The gene calls are TRBV4-1 and TRBJ1-1; D might be TRBD1 (5 bases). The sequencing input was peripheral blood. This TCR came from a human donor in a cohort sampled during active COVID-19. CDR3 amino acids: CASSQEAQGGTEAFF. The CDR3 nucleotides read TGCGCCAGCAGCCAAGAGGCCCAGGGAGGAACTGAAGCTTTCTTT.